Below, 14 T cell receptor beta chains from the same sample are listed, as sequenced in a study of shared clonotypes between healthy human individuals. Terminally differentiated effector memory CD45RA+ cells were excluded from the naive CD8 cells, which were CD45RO-negative and positively selected for CCR7. Produced via immunoSEQ multiplex PCR; TCRdb's table is partial and in-frame only. Of roughly 2,000,000 clones listed, around 93% were seen once; the top ten hold around 1.7%. Sequenced input: naive CD8+ T cells from PBMCs. These receptors were collected from a man younger than 35 in good health. Some clones in this sample may be carry-over from other donors' samples.

The chain links TRBV2 to TRBJ1-2, with 9 bases lining up with TRBD1. The CDR3 totals 13 residues. V lost 8 bases to trimming and J lost 3 bases; unmatched junction nucleotides: 4. Germline V CDR1 and CDR2: SNHLY, FYNNEI. CDR3 region: CASPDRGDYGYTF. CDR3 nucleotide sequence: TGTGCCAGCCCTGACAGGGGGGACTATGGCTACACCTTC.

J is TRBJ2-5 and V is TRBV28; 10 bases are a match to TRBD1. The germline V gene encodes CDR1 MDHEN and CDR2 SYDVKM. The CDR3 has 15 residues. The junction had 10 bases not matched to a gene; V was cut back by 8 bases and J by 4 bases. The CDR3 DNA sequence: TGTGCCAGCGTAGTTGGACAGGGGGAATTAGAGACCCAGTACTTC. It codes for CASVVGQGELETQYF. The whole variable domain, remainder taken from reference TRBV28 and TRBJ2-5, is DVKVTQSSRYLVKRTGEKVFLECVQDMDHENMFWYRQDPGLGLRLIYFSYDVKMKEKGDIPEGYSVSREKKERFSLILESASTNQTSMYLCASVVGQGELETQYFGPGTRLLVL.

This CDR3 is CASSLESGSRSYNEQFF. The DNA of the CDR3 is TGTGCCAGCAGCCTCGAGAGCGGGAGTCGCTCCTACAATGAGCAGTTCTTC. The chain recombines TRBV7-6 with TRBJ2-1; TRBD2 agrees at 8 bases. Germline V CDR1 and CDR2: SGHVS, FNYEAQ. The CDR3 runs 17 residues. With V trimmed by 5 bases and J by 0 bases, 9 bases remained unmatched.

The rearrangement uses TRBV27 and TRBJ1-1; D possibly corresponds to TRBD1 (6 bases). V was shortened by 2 bases and J by 7 bases, with 14 bases between the two germline ends. In germline, CDR1 is MNHEY, CDR2 SMNVEV (reference sequence). This CDR3 region has 14 residues. The CDR3 loop reads CASSLKDPRGEAFF. The CDR3 DNA reads TGTGCCAGCAGTTTAAAAGACCCCAGGGGTGAAGCTTTCTTT.

CDR3 nucleotides: TGCGCCAGCAGCCAAGTAGGACTAGCGGGCTACGAGCAGTACTTC. Translated, it gives CASSQVGLAGYEQYF. The chain uses TRBV4-1 and TRBJ2-7, with 11 bases lining up with TRBD2. V was pared by 1 base and J by 3 bases, with 2 bases of the junction left unmatched. The CDR3 sequence is 15 residues long. Germline V gene data show CDR1 as MGHRA and CDR2 as YSYEKL.

The rearrangement joins TRBV4-1 to TRBJ1-6; D not certain. The V gene's germline CDR1 is MGHRA and CDR2 YSYEKL. Deletions cut 3 bases from V and 3 bases from J, with 9 bases between. The CDR3 sequence is 15 residues long. CDR3 DNA: TGCGCCAGCAGCCACAAGACAAACTATAATTCACCCCTCCACTTT. Translated: CASSHKTNYNSPLHF.

The chain links TRBV28 to TRBJ1-5; no clear D gene. Germline V gene sequence: CDR1 MDHEN, CDR2 SYDVKM. The CDR3 is 14 residues long. Trimming removed 2 bases from V and 3 bases from J, with 8 bases in between. CDR3 amino acids: CASSLRSFNQPQHF. CDR3 in DNA: TGTGCCAGCAGTTTACGGAGTTTCAATCAGCCCCAGCATTTT.

A note on this clone: Other DNA sequences in this specimen translate into the identical CDR3. The J gene is TRBJ2-7, the V gene TRBV2, with TRBD1 as a possible D gene (6 bases). This CDR3 is built from 13 residues. The germline V gene encodes CDR1 SNHLY and CDR2 FYNNEI. Trimming removed 6 bases from V and 1 base from J, with 10 bases in between. The DNA for the CDR3 is TGTGCCAGCAGCGACAGGCCTTCCTACGAGCAGTACTTC. Its protein product is CASSDRPSYEQYF.

The V and J genes are TRBV9 and TRBJ2-7; 9 nucleotides agree with TRBD1. The germline V gene has CDR1 SGDLS and CDR2 YYNGEE. This CDR3 has 16 amino acids. V was pared by 1 base and J by 1 base, with 6 bases of the junction left unmatched. The CDR3 sequence is CASSVSMGQGSYEQYF. The CDR3 DNA sequence: TGTGCCAGCAGCGTAAGTATGGGACAGGGTTCCTACGAGCAGTACTTC.

The chain uses TRBV28 and TRBJ2-3; D not certain. Per germline, CDR1 MDHEN and CDR2 SYDVKM. Trimming stripped 7 bases from V and 13 bases from J, with 18 bases between. This CDR3 is 12 amino acids long. In DNA, the CDR3 is TGTGCCAGCACCCCGGACGCAGTTCGGAAGTATTTT. Translation: CASTPDAVRKYF.

The rearrangement uses TRBV27 and TRBJ2-7; no definite D call. The length of the CDR3 is 14 residues. Germline CDR1 and CDR2: MNHEY and SMNVEV (reference sequence). The V and J ends lost 5 bases and 3 bases respectively, with 14 bases between them. Here the CDR3 reads CASSVLNSGYEQYF. DNA for the CDR3: TGTGCCAGCAGTGTTTTGAACTCAGGCTACGAGCAGTACTTC.

The chain links TRBV28 to TRBJ1-4; 7 bases are a match to TRBD1. Germline V gives CDR1 MDHEN, CDR2 SYDVKM. Germline trimming cut 7 bases from V and 8 bases from J; bases unmatched to any gene: 13. There are 15 residues in the CDR3. The CDR3, as DNA: TGTGCCAGCACTAGTTTCGGGACAGTCGGCGAAAAACTGTTTTTT. Residues: CASTSFGTVGEKLFF.

The chain's CDR3 is CATSRDFGNQPQHF. The CDR3 nucleotides read TGTGCCACCAGCAGAGATTTTGGGAATCAGCCCCAGCATTTT. The chain joins TRBV15 to TRBJ1-5; no firm D call. V dropped 0 bases and J dropped 4 bases, with 7 bases sitting between them. The CDR3 is made up of 14 amino acids. Germline lookup yields CDR1 LNHNV and CDR2 YYDKDF (reference sequence). The full variable domain, with the rest looked up from reference TRBV15 and TRBJ1-5, is DAMVIQNPRYQVTQFGKPVTLSCSQTLNHNVMYWYQQKSSQAPKLLFHYYDKDFNNEADTPDNFQSRRPNTSFCFLDIRSPGLGDTAMYLCATSRDFGNQPQHFGDGTRLSIL.

The V call is TRBV5-1, the J call TRBJ2-1, with 9 bases identical to TRBD2. Trimming removed 4 bases from V and 15 bases from J; junction bases left unmatched: 17. CDR1 and CDR2 from the germline V gene are SGHRS and YFSETQ. This CDR3 spans 15 amino acids. CDR3 sequence reads: CASSLSSWREGVVFF. CDR3 nucleotides: TGCGCCAGCAGCCTTAGTTCGTGGCGGGAGGGTGTGGTGTTCTTC.